This TCR beta chain emerged from a study of T cells after yellow fever vaccination. Details on this clonotype: Its target is not known.

Regarding the study as a whole: The booster saw the reappearance of most primary-vaccination clones (around 96% CD4, about 85% CD8).

5'RACE template switching produced TCR cDNA carrying a universal primer site and UMIs. TCRdb called the 5' RACE reads again in MiXCR, with one record for every CDR3 protein. The sample has about 320,000 distinct CDR3 sequences; roughly a tenth are singletons. The source was CD4+ T cells sorted from PBMCs, collected 45 days after the yellow fever booster vaccination. This sequence originates from a young man who received the YFV17D yellow fever vaccine.

The CDR3 DNA sequence: TGTGCCAGCGGGGACAGAAACTATGGCTACACCTTC. It is translated as CASGDRNYGYTF. V usage is TRBV12-3 or TRBV12-4 and J usage is TRBJ1-2; 7 bases align to TRBD1. This CDR3 spans 12 amino acids. V was pared by 8 bases and J by 2 bases, with 2 bases of the junction left unmatched.